A selection of T cell receptor beta chains follows, all from one sample in a study of OX40 agonist ivuxolimab in advanced cancers. Profiled with immunoSEQ multiplex PCR; TCRdb holds only in-frame clones, not every one. The sample holds under 20,000 clones; 75% to 85% are singletons and the top ten take 13%. The sample consisted of CD4+ or CD8+ T cells sorted from blood, taken in a trial of the OX40 agonist ivuxolimab. The source of these receptors is an adult with an advanced solid tumor such as melanoma, head and neck, liver or kidney cancer. Each CDR3 is given with its conserved first and last residue. The D gene is left open where the match is weak. Clone size, where shown, is once, few, many, or a class for clones that have expanded.

d_gene: TRBD1; j_gene: TRBJ1-1; v_gene: TRBV6-4; abundance: once; CDR3nt: TGTGCCAGCAGCGGACAGGGGGCGCACACTGAAGCTTTCTTT; CDR3aa: CASSGQGAHTEAFF
d_gene: TRBD2; j_gene: TRBJ2-5; v_gene: TRBV7-2; abundance: .; CDR3nt: TGTGCCAGCACAGAGCAGCGGGGGGCCGGGGAGACCCAGTACTTC; CDR3aa: CASTEQRGAGETQYF
d_gene: .; j_gene: TRBJ1-2; v_gene: TRBV6-1; abundance: .; CDR3nt: TGTGCCAGCAGTAAGGGACAAACCTCGGGTGGCTACACCTTC; CDR3aa: CASSKGQTSGGYTF
d_gene: .; j_gene: TRBJ1-1; v_gene: TRBV28; abundance: .; CDR3nt: TGTGCCAGCAGTTTCTCGGATCGGGATGGCACTGAAGCTTTCTTT; CDR3aa: CASSFSDRDGTEAFF
d_gene: .; j_gene: TRBJ1-1; v_gene: TRBV27; abundance: .; CDR3nt: TGTGCCAGGACTCGGACGCCGGATGAAGCTTTCTTT; CDR3aa: CARTRTPDEAFF
d_gene: .; j_gene: TRBJ1-2; v_gene: TRBV28; abundance: .; CDR3nt: TGTGCCAGCAGTTTAGGGCACAGGGTACAGGGCTACACCTTC; CDR3aa: CASSLGHRVQGYTF
d_gene: .; j_gene: TRBJ1-2; v_gene: TRBV27; abundance: few; CDR3nt: TGTGCCAGCAGGTTTAGAGGGTACGAGGGGGTCTATGGCTACACCTTC; CDR3aa: CASRFRGYEGVYGYTF
d_gene: .; j_gene: TRBJ1-1; v_gene: TRBV5-1; abundance: few; CDR3nt: TGCGCCAGCAGCTTACGACTAAACACTGAAGCTTTCTTT; CDR3aa: CASSLRLNTEAFF
d_gene: .; j_gene: TRBJ1-3; v_gene: TRBV7-9; abundance: .; CDR3nt: TGTGCCACTAAGGGGTTCCCTGGAAACACCATATATTTT; CDR3aa: CATKGFPGNTIYF
d_gene: .; j_gene: TRBJ1-2; v_gene: TRBV18; abundance: .; CDR3nt: TGTGCCAGCTCACCACCGAGGGTCCTGGGGAACTATGGCTACACCTTC; CDR3aa: CASSPPRVLGNYGYTF
d_gene: .; j_gene: TRBJ2-7; v_gene: TRBV15; abundance: once; CDR3nt: TGTGCCACCAGCAGAGCGCATCAGGTACCGCTCGGACGGTACTTC; CDR3aa: CATSRAHQVPLGRYF
d_gene: .; j_gene: TRBJ1-3; v_gene: TRBV6-6; abundance: .; CDR3nt: TGTGCCAGCAGTTACGGTCAGGGATATGGAAACACCATATATTTT; CDR3aa: CASSYGQGYGNTIYF
d_gene: .; j_gene: TRBJ2-7; v_gene: TRBV5-1; abundance: .; CDR3nt: TGCGCCAGCAGCTTGGCTGAAACCGGGGGTTTCGAGCAGTACTTC; CDR3aa: CASSLAETGGFEQYF